This is a list of T cell receptor beta chains from one sample in a study of lymphopenia after photon versus proton radiotherapy. Some clones are missing from TCRdb's copy, which holds only in-frame ones; the method was immunoSEQ multiplex PCR. The sample has 35,000 to 40,000 clones, more than 75% seen once. The source material was peripheral blood, sampled from a patient treated with photon-based radiotherapy. The receptors here all came from a man aged 45-65 years with gastric cancer. Each CDR3 is given with its conserved first and last residue. A D gene is named only where the DNA matches it firmly. A row's size may be missing; if present it is once, few, many or a size class.

v_call	clone_size	d_call	j_call	cdr3_aa	cdr3_nt
TRBV6-5	.	TRBD1	TRBJ2-5	CASSYGRGETQYF	TGTGCCAGCAGTTACGGCAGGGGGGAGACCCAGTACTTC
TRBV4-1	.	.	TRBJ2-3	CASSRTTGINTDTQYF	TGCGCCAGCAGCCGCACCACGGGGATCAACACAGATACGCAGTATTTT
TRBV11-3	.	.	TRBJ2-3	CASSLTTSTDTQYF	TGTGCCAGCAGCTTAACTACTAGCACAGATACGCAGTATTTT
TRBV6-5	once	.	TRBJ2-1	CASSSQGGAVNEQFF	TGTGCCAGCAGTTCACAGGGAGGAGCGGTAAATGAGCAGTTCTTC
TRBV5-1	.	TRBD2	TRBJ2-1	CASSLATGLAGVNEQFF	TGCGCCAGCAGCTTGGCCACGGGACTAGCGGGAGTCAATGAGCAGTTCTTC
TRBV19	.	.	TRBJ1-1	CASSSGPRNTEAFF	TGTGCCAGTAGCTCGGGACCCAGGAACACTGAAGCTTTCTTT
TRBV10-3	.	.	TRBJ1-3	CAISRGERLGGNTIYF	TGTGCCATCAGCCGGGGGGAGCGCTTAGGTGGAAACACCATATATTTT
TRBV5-1	.	.	TRBJ1-1	CASSVTGGDTEAFF	TGCGCCAGCAGCGTGACAGGAGGGGACACTGAAGCTTTCTTT
TRBV9	.	.	TRBJ2-1	CASSVEDNEQFF	TGTGCCAGCAGCGTAGAAGACAATGAGCAGTTCTTC
TRBV7-2	.	TRBD2	TRBJ2-1	CASSLEGGRADKFF	TGTGCCAGCAGCTTAGAAGGCGGGAGGGCCGATAAGTTCTTC
TRBV28	few	TRBD1	TRBJ1-5	CASSLSEGGQQHF	TGTGCCAGCAGTTTATCCGAAGGGGGACAGCAGCATTTT
TRBV18	few	TRBD1	TRBJ2-6	CASSQGAAGANVLTF	TGTGCCAGCTCACAGGGGGCAGCTGGGGCCAACGTCCTGACTTTC
TRBV5-4	.	.	TRBJ2-1	CASSPDWSSYNEQFF	TGTGCCAGCAGTCCAGACTGGAGCTCCTACAATGAGCAGTTCTTC
TRBV7-2	.	.	TRBJ2-2	CASSLAGGSEAGELFF	TGTGCCAGCAGCTTAGCAGGGGGTTCAGAGGCCGGGGAGCTGTTTTTT
TRBV6-5	.	TRBD1	TRBJ1-5	CASSLPGQGVQPQHF	TGTGCCAGCAGTCTCCCGGGACAGGGGGTCCAGCCCCAGCATTTT
TRBV30	.	TRBD1	TRBJ2-3	CAWRGQGIDTQYF	TGTGCCTGGAGGGGACAGGGGATAGATACGCAGTATTTT
TRBV29-1	.	TRBD1	TRBJ2-7	CSVGGQGHYEQYF	TGCAGCGTTGGCGGACAGGGGCACTACGAGCAGTACTTC
TRBV14	.	TRBD1	TRBJ2-5	CASSQAIGTGETQYF	TGTGCCAGCAGCCAAGCCATCGGGACAGGAGAGACCCAGTACTTC
TRBV7-2	.	.	TRBJ1-5	CASSLVGTPYSNQPQHF	TGTGCCAGCAGCTTAGTAGGGACACCTTATAGCAATCAGCCCCAGCATTTT
TRBV5-1	.	TRBD2	TRBJ2-1	CASSLVPLAGRVYNEQFF	TGCGCCAGCAGCTTGGTCCCCCTAGCGGGGAGGGTGTACAATGAGCAGTTCTTC
TRBV25-1	once	.	TRBJ2-5	CASSALRRQWGETQYF	TGTGCCAGCAGTGCATTAAGGAGGCAGTGGGGAGAGACCCAGTACTTC
TRBV28	.	TRBD2	TRBJ2-1	CASSPRQAGGSYNEQFF	TGTGCCAGCAGCCCGAGACAAGCGGGAGGATCATACAATGAGCAGTTCTTC
TRBV7-9	.	.	TRBJ2-5	CASSRQETQYF	TGTGCCAGCAGCCGCCAAGAGACCCAGTACTTC
TRBV5-8	.	.	TRBJ2-5	CASSFGVWETDQETQYF	TGTGCCAGCAGCTTCGGTGTGTGGGAGACGGACCAAGAGACCCAGTACTTC
TRBV7-9	few	TRBD2	TRBJ2-7	CASSLGTRDEQYF	TGTGCCAGCAGCTTGGGGACTAGAGACGAGCAGTACTTC
TRBV5-6	.	TRBD2	TRBJ2-1	CASSPLNGRAYNEQFF	TGTGCCAGCAGCCCCCTTAACGGGAGGGCCTACAATGAGCAGTTCTTC
TRBV6-1	.	.	TRBJ2-1	CASSLSGTSYNEQFF	TGTGCCAGCAGTCTTAGCGGTACCTCCTACAATGAGCAGTTCTTC
TRBV5-1	.	.	TRBJ2-1	CASSSLPGRSDEQFF	TGCGCCAGCAGCTCCCTTCCGGGACGCTCGGATGAGCAGTTCTTC
TRBV4-1	.	TRBD1	TRBJ1-5	CASSQAGQGNQPQHF	TGCGCCAGCAGCCAAGCGGGACAGGGCAATCAGCCCCAGCATTTT
TRBV5-1	.	TRBD1	TRBJ1-1	CASRGGDRNTEAFF	TGCGCCAGCAGAGGAGGGGACAGGAACACTGAAGCTTTCTTT
TRBV21-1	once	.	TRBJ1-5	CASSKSMPGSSNQPQHF	TGTGCCAGCAGCAAAAGTATGCCAGGGTCTAGCAATCAGCCCCAGCATTTT